The 31 T cell receptor beta chains in this list originate from one sample, sequenced in a study of chemoradiotherapy in HPV16-positive cancers. Repertoires were generated with immunoSEQ multiplex PCR, while TCRdb's copy carries only in-frame clones and drops some. The top ten hold approximately 8.2% of the sample, which has 17,000 or so clones, around 70% seen once. The sample consisted of tumor tissue, taken from a patient who underwent chemoradiotherapy. The receptor source for this set is a human donor with HPV-associated anogenital cancer.

The chain uses TRBV6-5 and TRBJ2-5; TRBD2 matches at 8 bases. CDR1 is MNHEY, CDR2 SVGAGI, per germline. This CDR3 has 15 amino acids. V lost 6 bases, J lost 5 bases, and 11 bases stayed unmatched. In nucleotides, the CDR3 is TGTGCCAGCAGCTCTTCGGGGGGGAATCTGGAGACCCAGTACTTC. Translating gives CASSSSGGNLETQYF.

The genes are TRBV5-1 and TRBJ1-1; D is uncertain. Germline V lookup: CDR1 SGHRS, CDR2 YFSETQ. This CDR3 is built from 14 residues. V was cut by 5 bases and J by 0 bases, with 11 bases left in between. CDR3 in DNA: TGCGCCAGCAGGATTGGAGGGATGAACACTGAAGCTTTCTTT. It codes for CASRIGGMNTEAFF. Combining the CDR3 with reference TRBV5-1 and TRBJ1-1 gives the whole variable domain KAGVTQTPRYLIKTRGQQVTLSCSPISGHRSVSWYQQTPGQGLQFLFEYFSETQRNKGNFPGRFSGRQFSNSRSEMNVSTLELGDSALYLCASRIGGMNTEAFFGQGTRLTVV.

The CDR3 sequence is CASSLPNPVGTRGTDTQYF. The CDR3 DNA reads TGTGCCAGCAGCCTCCCTAACCCGGTTGGGACTAGGGGAACAGATACGCAGTATTTT. The rearrangement uses TRBV4-2 and TRBJ2-3, with 8 bases that match TRBD2. Trimming at V came to 4 bases and at J to 3 bases, leaving 18 bases not matched to a gene. There are 19 residues in the CDR3. Germline assignment: CDR1 LGHNA and CDR2 YNFKEQ.

This clone showed up just a few times. The V gene is TRBV7-8, the J gene TRBJ1-2; 9 bases line up with TRBD1. The germline CDR1 and CDR2 sequences are SGHVS and FQNEAQ. CDR3 length: 16 amino acids. The trim removed 5 bases at V and 8 bases at J, leaving 15 bases unmatched. CDR3 bases: TGTGCCAGCAGCCCCGGGACAGGGAGTGGGTCGGGAGGCTACACCTTC. Translated: CASSPGTGSGSGGYTF.

The chain employs TRBV5-1 and TRBJ2-1, with 8 bases fitting TRBD2. Germline CDR1 reads SGHRS; CDR2 reads YFSETQ. The ends lost 3 bases at V and 2 bases at J; junction bases unmatched: 4. The CDR3 has 15 residues. CDR3 DNA: TGCGCCAGCAGCTCGGGACTAGGCGCCTACAATGAGCAGTTCTTC. The encoded protein is CASSSGLGAYNEQFF. The variable domain in full, with the rest retrieved from reference TRBV5-1 and TRBJ2-1, is KAGVTQTPRYLIKTRGQQVTLSCSPISGHRSVSWYQQTPGQGLQFLFEYFSETQRNKGNFPGRFSGRQFSNSRSEMNVSTLELGDSALYLCASSSGLGAYNEQFFGPGTRLTVL.

V gene TRBV9 combines with J gene TRBJ2-7, with D possibly called TRBD1 or TRBD2 (5 bases each). The V end was cut by 4 bases, the J end by 3 bases, with 14 bases between. This CDR3 region has 14 residues. CDR1 is SGDLS, CDR2 YYNGEE, per germline. For the CDR3, the DNA is TGTGCCAGCAGCCCTTCCGGGACCAACTACGAGCAGTACTTC. Translation gives CASSPSGTNYEQYF.

The chain employs TRBV5-6 and TRBJ2-7; D gene ambiguous. Trimming stripped 3 bases from V and 0 bases from J, with 10 bases between. The CDR3 extends over 14 amino acids. The germline V gene has CDR1 SGHDT and CDR2 YYEEEE. CDR3 in DNA: TGTGCCAGCAGCTCCCTGGCAGGCTCCTACGAGCAGTACTTC. Its translation: CASSSLAGSYEQYF.

The genes are TRBV6-1 and TRBJ1-2, with D perhaps TRBD1 (5 bases). The V end lost 4 bases, the J end lost 6 bases, and 12 bases lay between the germline ends. CDR1 and CDR2 (germline): MNHNS, SASEGT. The CDR3 spans 13 residues. The CDR3 DNA is TGTGCCAGCAGTGGACAGACGGCCGATGGCTACACCTTC. Translation: CASSGQTADGYTF.

J is TRBJ1-1 and V is TRBV6-5; D is ambiguous. The germline V gene has CDR1 MNHEY and CDR2 SVGAGI. The V end was cut by 7 bases, the J end by 2 bases, with 14 bases between. This CDR3 comprises 14 residues. CDR3 DNA: TGTGCCAGCACGCGGGGTATCCGTAACACTGAAGCTTTCTTT. This gives the protein CASTRGIRNTEAFF.

The rearrangement uses TRBV28 and TRBJ1-3, with TRBD1 identical over 7 bases. The CDR3 consists of 13 residues. Trimming at V came to 10 bases and at J to 4 bases, leaving 7 bases not matched to a gene. CDR1 and CDR2 from the germline V gene are MDHEN and SYDVKM. CDR3 region: CATRTGAGNTIYF. The CDR3 coding sequence is TGTGCCACCAGGACAGGAGCCGGAAACACCATATATTTT.

The sample holds a few counts of this clone. This chain links TRBV9 with TRBJ2-3; 11 bases fit TRBD2. The V segment lost 4 bases and the J segment 9 bases; nucleotides outside the gene matches: 13. This CDR3 region has 16 residues. Germline lookup yields CDR1 SGDLS and CDR2 YYNGEE. The CDR3 DNA is TGTGCCAGCAGCTCGCGCTCCGGGACTAGCGGAGAAACGCAGTATTTT. Amino acids: CASSSRSGTSGETQYF.

This clone showed up just a few times. This chain uses TRBV4-1 with TRBJ1-2; 9 positions match TRBD1. Germline CDR1 and CDR2: MGHRA and YSYEKL. The CDR3 has 15 residues. V gave up 1 base and J gave up 8 bases; unmatched junction bases: 8. CDR3 coding DNA: TGCGCCAGCAGCCAAGTTTTGGGACAGGGTAGCGGCTACACCTTC. Its protein is CASSQVLGQGSGYTF.

V gene TRBV7-9 combines with J gene TRBJ2-7; 7 nucleotides agree with TRBD1. The CDR3 has 15 residues. Germline-derived CDR1 and CDR2 are SEHNR and FQNEAQ (reference sequence). Unmatched junction bases numbered 9, after V lost 5 bases and J lost 2 bases. CDR3 coding DNA: TGTGCCAGCAGCCCACCGACAGGGTCGGCCTACGAGCAGTACTTC. This translates into CASSPPTGSAYEQYF.

The rearrangement links TRBV30 to TRBJ2-7, with D maybe TRBD1 (6 bases). CDR1 and CDR2 from the germline V gene are GTSNPN and SVGIG (reference sequence). The CDR3 is made up of 13 amino acids. Trimming took 2 bases from V and 3 from J, leaving 11 bases between them. DNA for the CDR3: TGTGCCTGGAGTCGTGGCAGGGGCTACGAGCAGTACTTC. Translating it yields CAWSRGRGYEQYF.

The V gene is TRBV18, the J gene TRBJ1-2; D is unclear. The CDR3 runs 15 residues. Germline CDR1 reads KGHSH; CDR2 reads LQKENI. The V and J ends lost 1 base and 4 bases respectively, with 13 bases between them. The CDR3 DNA is TGTGCCAGCTCACCACGAACCCTGATAACCTATGGCTACACCTTC. Its protein is CASSPRTLITYGYTF. The full variable domain, its missing parts supplied by reference TRBV18 and TRBJ1-2, is NAGVMQNPRHLVRRRGQEARLRCSPMKGHSHVYWYRQLPEEGLKFMVYLQKENIIDESGMPKERFSAEFPKEGPSILRIQQVVRGDSAAYFCASSPRTLITYGYTFGSGTRLTVV.

This clone was recorded once. The gene calls are TRBV5-1 and TRBJ2-7; 9 nucleotides match TRBD2. The CDR3 has 15 amino acids. V shed 4 bases and J 5 bases; nucleotides not matched to a gene: 10. CDR1 is SGHRS and CDR2 is YFSETQ in the germline V gene. Here the CDR3 DNA reads TGCGCCAGCAGCCCGGCGGCTAGCGGGAACCACGAGCAGTACTTC. Its protein is CASSPAASGNHEQYF.

The genes are TRBV7-6 and TRBJ2-7, with D possibly being TRBD1 (5 bases). CDR1 and CDR2 (germline): SGHVS, FNYEAQ. Trimming took 1 base from V and 6 from J, leaving 19 bases between them. The length of the CDR3 is 16 residues. The CDR3 loop is CASSLDRQGGNSEQYF. CDR3 in DNA: TGTGCCAGCAGCTTAGATCGGCAGGGTGGTAACTCCGAGCAGTACTTC.

The chain uses TRBV6-1 and TRBJ1-5; unclear D gene. CDR1 MNHNS and CDR2 SASEGT come from the germline V gene. The CDR3 covers 11 residues. V was cut by 4 bases and J by 6 bases, with 4 bases left in between. In DNA form, the CDR3 reads TGTGCCAGCAGTGGGAGTCAGCCCCAGCATTTT. It translates to CASSGSQPQHF.

This clone was counted between two and nine times. The rearrangement uses TRBV11-3 and TRBJ1-3, with D possibly being TRBD1 (5 bases). Trimming left V 5 bases short and J 4 bases short, with 15 bases between. This CDR3 spans 15 amino acids. The germline V gene has CDR1 SGHNT and CDR2 YENEEA. The CDR3 nucleotides read TGTGCCAGCAGCCCCCAGGGTATGGCCGGAAACACCATATATTTT. Protein sequence: CASSPQGMAGNTIYF.

The chain carries TRBV5-1 and TRBJ1-6; 7 nucleotides match TRBD1. Germline CDR1 is SGHRS and CDR2 is YFSETQ. This CDR3 is 15 amino acids long. The J segment lost 9 bases and the V segment lost 0 bases, leaving 6 bases of the junction unmatched. In DNA, the CDR3 is TGCGCCAGCAGCTTGGGAGACAGGGAAGGTTCACCCCTCCACTTT. Translation gives CASSLGDREGSPLHF.

This clone is labeled as medium-sized. CDR3 loop: CASSSEGGEPTNYGYTF. CDR3 in DNA: TGTGCCAGCAGCTCAGAGGGGGGAGAACCGACTAACTATGGCTACACCTTC. The chain employs TRBV7-9 and TRBJ1-2; D is perhaps TRBD1 (6 bases). The CDR3 is made up of 17 amino acids. Germline assignment: CDR1 SEHNR and CDR2 FQNEAQ (reference sequence). Trimming took 4 bases from V and 0 from J, leaving 18 bases between them.

This clone was found a few times. The V call is TRBV5-6, the J call TRBJ2-7, with D uncertain. The V end was cut by 5 bases, the J end by 5 bases, with 14 bases between. Germline CDR1 SGHDT, CDR2 YYEEEE. The CDR3 consists of 13 residues. CDR3: CASRVFGRDEQYF. The CDR3 region has the DNA TGTGCCAGCAGGGTTTTTGGCCGTGACGAGCAGTACTTC.

The chain carries TRBV30 and TRBJ1-4, with D hard to call. The CDR3 extends over 11 amino acids. The germline V and J ends were trimmed by 3 bases and 7 bases, with 6 bases remaining between them. Per germline, CDR1 GTSNPN and CDR2 SVGIG (reference sequence). CDR3 sequence reads: CAWRWGEKLFF. CDR3 nucleotides: TGTGCCTGGAGGTGGGGTGAAAAACTGTTTTTT.

The chain combines TRBV7-9 with TRBJ2-1, with 9 bases lining up with TRBD2. Germline lookup yields CDR1 SEHNR and CDR2 FQNEAQ (reference sequence). V was clipped by 2 bases and J by 3 bases; unmatched bases: 5. The CDR3 loop spans 16 amino acids. The DNA of the CDR3 is TGTGCCAGCAGCTTATCTCTAGCGGGAAGCTACAATGAGCAGTTCTTC. Translation: CASSLSLAGSYNEQFF.

Only a few counts were recorded for this clone. V usage is TRBV30 and J usage is TRBJ1-1; 8 nucleotides match TRBD1. Trimming took 7 bases from V and 5 from J; bases not matched to a gene: 6. Looked up from germline, CDR1 is GTSNPN and CDR2 is SVGIG (reference sequence). The CDR3 is 12 amino acids. CDR3 in amino acids: CASDRGRTEAFF. The CDR3 DNA reads as TGTGCCTCAGACAGGGGAAGGACTGAAGCTTTCTTT.

The rearrangement links TRBV19 to TRBJ2-2, with 7 bases matching TRBD1. The CDR3 length is 15 residues. Per the germline V gene, CDR1 is LNHDA and CDR2 is SQIVND (reference sequence). V was clipped by 7 bases and J by 2 bases; unmatched bases: 7. CDR3 loop: CASKTPGGNTGELFF. CDR3 in DNA: TGTGCCAGTAAGACCCCAGGGGGAAACACCGGGGAGCTGTTTTTT.

V gene TRBV13 combines with J gene TRBJ2-5; TRBD1 agrees at 12 bases. Unmatched junction bases numbered 11, after V lost 4 bases and J lost 5 bases. The CDR3 spans 17 residues. Germline CDR1 and CDR2: PRHDT and FYEKMQ (reference sequence). The CDR3 region is CASSSKAGQGARETQYF. The DNA for the CDR3 is TGTGCCAGCAGCTCGAAAGCGGGACAGGGGGCGAGGGAGACCCAGTACTTC.

The chain uses TRBV6-1 and TRBJ2-3; 7 bases map to TRBD2. Unmatched junction bases numbered 8, after V lost 6 bases and J lost 5 bases. Per the germline V gene, CDR1 is MNHNS and CDR2 is SASEGT. This CDR3 is built from 14 residues. CDR3 residues: CASRGGLSGDTQYF. The CDR3 DNA reads as TGTGCCAGCAGGGGGGGACTAAGTGGAGATACGCAGTATTTT.

V and J are TRBV11-2 and TRBJ2-1, with D perhaps matching TRBD1 (8 bases). Trimming stripped 4 bases from V and 1 base from J, with 14 bases between. Germline CDR1 SGHAT, CDR2 FQNNGV. This CDR3 is 16 amino acids long. The chain's CDR3 is CASSYRGGQSYNEQFF. CDR3 bases: TGTGCCAGCAGCTACAGGGGGGGACAGTCCTACAATGAGCAGTTCTTC.

The gene calls are TRBV6-6 and TRBJ2-7; 8 bases are a match to TRBD2. This CDR3 spans 15 amino acids. CDR1 and CDR2 (germline): MNHNY, SVGAGI (reference sequence). The ends lost 2 bases at V and 4 bases at J; junction bases unmatched: 7. Here the CDR3 DNA reads TGTGCCAGCAGTTACACGGGGGGGCCTGGTTACGAGCAGTACTTC. Its protein is CASSYTGGPGYEQYF.

This clone was seen once. The chain has TRBV5-1 and TRBJ2-3; 7 bases agree with TRBD1. Germline CDR1 is SGHRS and CDR2 is YFSETQ. Losses at the gene ends were 1 base for V and 0 bases for J; bases not matched to a gene: 8. This CDR3 has 17 residues. The CDR3 DNA sequence: TGCGCCAGCAGCTTGTTAACAGGGGACCTTAGCACAGATACGCAGTATTTT. It is translated as CASSLLTGDLSTDTQYF.